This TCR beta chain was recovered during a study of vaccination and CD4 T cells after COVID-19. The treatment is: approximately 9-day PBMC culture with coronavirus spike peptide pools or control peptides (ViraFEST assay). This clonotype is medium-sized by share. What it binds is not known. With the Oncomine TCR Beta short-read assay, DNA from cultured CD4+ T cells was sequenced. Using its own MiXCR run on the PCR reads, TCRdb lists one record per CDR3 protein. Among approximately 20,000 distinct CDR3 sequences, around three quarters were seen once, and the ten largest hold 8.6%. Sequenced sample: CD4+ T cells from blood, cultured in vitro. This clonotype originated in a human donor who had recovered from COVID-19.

In DNA, the CDR3 is TGTGCCAGCAGCCGAACCCTGACAGTGTATGCGGCTTTCTTT. Translation gives CASSRTLTVYAAFF. The chain recombines TRBV28 with TRBJ1-1; TRBD1 might be the D (5 bases). In germline, CDR1 is MDHEN, CDR2 SYDVKM. Trimming removed 6 bases from V and 11 bases from J, with 22 bases in between. The CDR3 spans 14 residues.